This record covers a single TCR beta chain. The germline V gene has CDR1 DFQATT and CDR2 SNEGSKA (reference sequence). V gave up 8 bases and J gave up 1 base; unmatched junction bases: 4. The CDR3 loop spans 14 amino acids. One entry per CDR3 protein, called by TCRdb with MiXCR from the 5' RACE reads. Counted here are approximately 39,000 distinct CDR3 sequences, around 5.8% occurring once; the ten biggest clones make up about 9.9%. The data stem from a study of spatial heterogeneity in lung cancer. The time point: sample taken at primary tumor resection. Whole RNA obtained from tumor, nontumor lung or frozen PBMC underwent sequencing without sorting.

The TCR sequence derives from a male donor with early-stage non-small cell lung cancer. This specimen was PBMCs, taken at surgery. V is TRBV20-1 and J is TRBJ1-6; TRBD1 matches 8 bases. CDR3 sequence reads: CSFTGGSYNSPLHF. In DNA, the CDR3 is TGCAGTTTTACAGGGGGGTCCTATAATTCACCCCTCCACTTT.